The subject of this entry is one T cell receptor beta chain. Sequencing was performed with immunoSEQ multiplex PCR; in TCRdb, only in-frame clones are kept and a portion is missing. The table records about 120,000 clones, approximately 80% of them present only once. There are 13 residues in the CDR3. The V end lost 3 bases, the J end lost 5 bases, and 11 bases lay between the germline ends. The germline V gene encodes CDR1 DFQATT and CDR2 SNEGSKA (reference sequence). The entry originates in a study of blood T cell repertoires in COVID-19. As for the study in general: COVID-19 samples, acute and convalescent, were from the United States, Italy and Spain. T cells, B-cell-depleted T cells, or PBMCs supplied cDNA or gDNA.

The TCR comes from a woman between 45 and 60 years old with acute or convalescent COVID-19. Material for sequencing was peripheral blood. J is TRBJ1-5 and V is TRBV20-1; tentatively, D is TRBD1 (5 bases). The CDR3 nucleotides read TGCAGTGCTAGTTTGGACACCCATCAGCCCCAGCATTTT. This encodes CSASLDTHQPQHF.